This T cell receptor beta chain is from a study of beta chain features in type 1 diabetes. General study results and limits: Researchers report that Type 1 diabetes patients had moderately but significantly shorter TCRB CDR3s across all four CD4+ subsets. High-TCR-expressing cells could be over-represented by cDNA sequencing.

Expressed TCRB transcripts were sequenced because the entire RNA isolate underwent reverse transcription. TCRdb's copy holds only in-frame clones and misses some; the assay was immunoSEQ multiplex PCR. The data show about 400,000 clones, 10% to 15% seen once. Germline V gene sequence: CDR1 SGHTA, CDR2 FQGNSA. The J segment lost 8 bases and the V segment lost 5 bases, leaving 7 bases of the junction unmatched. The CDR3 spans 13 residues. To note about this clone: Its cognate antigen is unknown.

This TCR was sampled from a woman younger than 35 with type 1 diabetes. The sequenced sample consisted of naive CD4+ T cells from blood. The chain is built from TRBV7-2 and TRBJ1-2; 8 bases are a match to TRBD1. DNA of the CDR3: TGTGCCAGCAGCGGAAGGACAGGGTACGGCTACACCTTC. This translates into CASSGRTGYGYTF.